Each of the 7 T cell receptor beta chains below was sequenced from the same sample in a study of radiotherapy plus CTLA-4 blockade in lung cancer. The data were produced by immunoSEQ multiplex PCR, yet TCRdb's version contains in-frame clones alone and is incomplete. Of roughly 110,000 clones listed, 81% are singletons. This specimen consisted of peripheral blood, obtained from a patient treated with radiotherapy plus ipilimumab. The origin of the receptors is a human donor with non-small cell lung cancer that progressed on radiotherapy plus ipilimumab. Some clones in this sample may be carry-over from other donors' samples.

CDR3 nucleotides: TGCGCCAGCAGCCCGGTTTCGGGGGGGAACACTGAAGCTTTCTTT. The encoded protein is CASSPVSGGNTEAFF. J is TRBJ1-1 and V is TRBV5-1; D is perhaps TRBD1 (5 bases). Trimming cost V 4 bases and J 1 base, with 14 bases left between them. The germline V gene encodes CDR1 SGHRS and CDR2 YFSETQ. CDR3 size: 15 residues.

V is TRBV6-1 and J is TRBJ1-5; D is undetermined. V lost 4 bases, J lost 6 bases, and 16 bases lay in between. There are 15 residues in the CDR3. Germline CDR1 MNHNS, CDR2 SASEGT. CDR3 nucleotides: TGTGCCAGCAGTGGCCGTAGCCAGCGGGGTCAGCCCCAGCATTTT. This encodes CASSGRSQRGQPQHF.

This clone was seen a single time. This sequence joins TRBV6-6 and TRBJ1-1; perhaps TRBD1 as D (6 bases). CDR3 length: 15 amino acids. Trimming stripped 6 bases from V and 4 bases from J, with 18 bases between. Germline lookup yields CDR1 MNHNY and CDR2 SVGAGI (reference sequence). The CDR3 sequence is CASRAQGRGGTEAFF. In DNA, the CDR3 is TGTGCCAGCAGGGCTCAGGGGCGGGGGGGCACTGAAGCTTTCTTT.

The gene calls are TRBV27 and TRBJ1-6; D possibly corresponds to TRBD1 (5 bases). This CDR3 region has 16 residues. Trimming removed 2 bases at V and 2 bases at J, with 10 bases between. CDR1 is MNHEY, CDR2 SMNVEV, per germline (reference sequence). The CDR3 region is CASSLVGEPYNSPLHF. The CDR3 DNA reads TGTGCCAGCAGTTTAGTGGGGGAGCCCTATAATTCACCCCTCCACTTT.

The CDR3 coding sequence is TGTGCCAGCAGCCAAGGTGGCGGGAGCACAGATACGCAGTATTTT. Translation: CASSQGGGSTDTQYF. The V call is TRBV4-2, the J call TRBJ2-3, with a possible D match to TRBD2 (5 bases). Germline-derived CDR1 and CDR2 are LGHNA and YNFKEQ. The CDR3 has 15 residues. Trimming took off 1 base at V and 0 bases at J, with 8 bases between the two ends.

The chain combines TRBV6-5 with TRBJ2-5, with TRBD2 matching 14 bases. Germline CDR1 MNHEY, CDR2 SVGAGI. V shed 6 bases, J shed 4 bases, and the junction held 4 bases outside the gene matches. The CDR3 covers 15 residues. This CDR3 is CASRRGLAGAETQYF. CDR3 sequence (DNA): TGTGCCAGCAGAAGGGGACTAGCGGGGGCAGAGACCCAGTACTTC.

The genes are TRBV23-1 and TRBJ1-5; 9 bases fit TRBD1. TRBV23-1 is an ORF, and what it does is uncertain. V was clipped by 7 bases and J by 7 bases; unmatched bases: 26. The CDR3 contains 20 residues. The CDR3 bases are TGCGCCAGCATGACACCCGACGCAATCCGGGACAGGGAGTGGAGGCAGCCCCAGCATTTT. Protein sequence: CASMTPDAIRDREWRQPQHF.